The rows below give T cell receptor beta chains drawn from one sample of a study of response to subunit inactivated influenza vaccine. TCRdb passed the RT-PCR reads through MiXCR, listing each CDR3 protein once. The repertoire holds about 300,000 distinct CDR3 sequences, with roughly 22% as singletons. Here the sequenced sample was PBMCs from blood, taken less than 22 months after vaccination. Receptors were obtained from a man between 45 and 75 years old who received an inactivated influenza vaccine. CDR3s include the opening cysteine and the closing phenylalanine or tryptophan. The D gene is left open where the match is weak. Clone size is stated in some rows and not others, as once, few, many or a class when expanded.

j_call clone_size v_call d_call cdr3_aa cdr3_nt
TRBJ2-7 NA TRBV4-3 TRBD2 CASSQGPGGIYEQYF TGCGCCAGCAGCCAAGGGCCGGGAGGGATCTACGAGCAGTACTTC
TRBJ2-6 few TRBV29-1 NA CSVVSTAISGANVLTF TGCAGCGTTGTGTCCACAGCCATCTCTGGGGCCAACGTCCTGACTTTC
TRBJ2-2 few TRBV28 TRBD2 CASSFSGRAKELFF TGTGCCAGCAGTTTTAGCGGGAGGGCGAAGGAGCTGTTTTTT
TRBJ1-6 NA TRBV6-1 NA CASSGRQISPLHF TGTGCCAGCAGTGGACGACAGATATCACCCCTCCACTTT
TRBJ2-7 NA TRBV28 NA CASSQGSTISYEQYF TGTGCCAGCAGTCAGGGGAGCACTATCTCCTACGAGCAGTACTTC
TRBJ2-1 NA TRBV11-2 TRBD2 CASSPDIWTSGREAYNEQFF TGTGCCAGCAGCCCTGACATTTGGACTAGCGGGAGGGAGGCCTACAATGAGCAGTTCTTC
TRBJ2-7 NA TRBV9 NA CASSESPADEQYF TGTGCCAGCTCCGAATCCCCGGCGGACGAGCAGTACTTC
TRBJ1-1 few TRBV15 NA CATSRGRAGYTEAFF TGTGCCACCAGCAGAGGTAGGGCGGGCTACACTGAAGCTTTCTTT
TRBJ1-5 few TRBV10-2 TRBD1 CASRGQGDNQPQHF TGCGCCAGCAGAGGGCAGGGGGACAATCAGCCCCAGCATTTT
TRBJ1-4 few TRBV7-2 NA CASSPEAGTNEKLFF TGTGCCAGCAGCCCCGAAGCAGGGACTAATGAAAAACTGTTTTTT
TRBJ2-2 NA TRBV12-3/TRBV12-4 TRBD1 CATHRTGKNTGELFF TGTGCCACCCATCGGACAGGGAAGAACACCGGGGAGCTGTTTTTT
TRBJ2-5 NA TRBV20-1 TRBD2 CSANPTASGRGETQYF TGCAGTGCTAACCCGACGGCTAGCGGGAGAGGCGAGACCCAGTACTTC
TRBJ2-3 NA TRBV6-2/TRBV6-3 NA CASSTSGAQYF TGTGCCAGCAGCACCTCGGGGGCGCAGTATTTT
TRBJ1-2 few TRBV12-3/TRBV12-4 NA CASAFSVGYGYTF TGTGCCAGCGCATTCTCGGTGGGCTATGGCTACACCTTC
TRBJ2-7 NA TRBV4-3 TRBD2 CASSQDTSGRAYEQYF TGCGCCAGCAGCCAAGATACTAGCGGGAGGGCCTACGAGCAGTACTTC
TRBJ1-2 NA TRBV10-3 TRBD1 CAISEEFQGGYGYTF TGTGCCATCAGTGAGGAATTTCAGGGGGGCTATGGCTACACCTTC
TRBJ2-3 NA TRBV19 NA CASSREVAEWGYTQYF TGTGCCAGTAGCAGGGAGGTAGCGGAGTGGGGATATACGCAGTATTTT
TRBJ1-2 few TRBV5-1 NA CASSLADGNYGYTF TGCGCCAGCAGCTTGGCTGACGGGAACTATGGCTACACCTTC